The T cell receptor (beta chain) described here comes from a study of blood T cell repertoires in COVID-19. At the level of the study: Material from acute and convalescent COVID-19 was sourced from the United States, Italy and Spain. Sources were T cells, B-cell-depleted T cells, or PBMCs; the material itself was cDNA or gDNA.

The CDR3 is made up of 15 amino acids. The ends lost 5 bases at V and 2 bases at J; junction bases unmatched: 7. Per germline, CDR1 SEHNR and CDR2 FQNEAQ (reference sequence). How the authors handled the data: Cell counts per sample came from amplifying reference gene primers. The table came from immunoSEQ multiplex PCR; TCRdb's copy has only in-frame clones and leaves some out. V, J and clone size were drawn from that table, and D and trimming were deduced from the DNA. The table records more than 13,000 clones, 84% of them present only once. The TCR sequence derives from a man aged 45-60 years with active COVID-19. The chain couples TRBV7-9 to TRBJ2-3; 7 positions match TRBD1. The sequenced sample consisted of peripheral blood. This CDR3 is CASSDRDRPTDTQYF. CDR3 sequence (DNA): TGTGCCAGCAGCGACCGGGACAGACCCACAGATACGCAGTATTTT.